This TCR beta chain was identified during a study of OX40 agonist ivuxolimab in advanced cancers. Study overall: Patients receiving dose escalation had hepatocellular carcinoma, melanoma, renal cell or head and neck cancer. Study findings and constraints: Some of the nonresponding patients also showed low levels of normalized T-cell clonal expansion. Clonal expansion by week 6 occurred in CD4+ and CD8+ blood T cells (at 0.1 to 3.0 mg/kg).

TCRdb's copy holds only in-frame clones and misses some; the assay was immunoSEQ multiplex PCR. This sample has about 86,000 clones, with 70% to 90% found just once. The CDR3 is made up of 17 amino acids. Germline CDR1 SEHNR, CDR2 FQNEAQ (reference sequence). Germline trimming cut 5 bases from V and 4 bases from J; bases unmatched to any gene: 13. Note on this clone: No antigen is known for it.

The chain has TRBV7-9 and TRBJ1-3; 8 bases are shared with TRBD1. The material was CD4+ or CD8+ T cells sorted from blood, obtained in a trial of the OX40 agonist ivuxolimab. This TCR was sampled from an adult with an advanced solid tumor such as melanoma, head and neck, liver or kidney cancer. CDR3 sequence reads: CASSQGSGTGGGNTIYF. CDR3 in DNA: TGTGCCAGCAGCCAAGGGAGCGGGACAGGTGGGGGAAACACCATATATTTT. Using reference TRBV7-9 and TRBJ1-3 for the parts outside the CDR3, the full variable domain is DTGVSQNPRHKITKRGQNVTFRCDPISEHNRLYWYRQTLGQGPEFLTYFQNEAQLEKSRLLSDRFSAERPKGSFSTLEIQRTEQGDSAMYLCASSQGSGTGGGNTIYFGEGSWLTVV.